Listed below are T cell receptor beta chains from one sample, sequenced in a study of blood T cell repertoires in COVID-19. Some clones are missing from TCRdb's copy, which holds only in-frame ones; the method was immunoSEQ multiplex PCR. Among about 110,000 clones, 65% to 80% were seen once, and the ten largest hold roughly 7.5%. Material for sequencing was peripheral blood. The receptors derive from a woman in her fifties or sixties with acute or convalescent COVID-19. Both conserved end residues are part of each CDR3. D genes are given only for firm matches. Some rows have no size entry. The others give once, few or many, or a class for an expanded clone.

abundance: NA
v_gene: TRBV5-8
j_gene: TRBJ1-6
d_gene: NA
CDR3aa: CASKYPGLYNSPLHF
CDR3nt: TGTGCCAGCAAGTACCCGGGACTCTATAATTCACCCCTCCACTTT

abundance: NA
v_gene: TRBV9
j_gene: TRBJ2-2
d_gene: NA
CDR3aa: CASSVRRGGELFF
CDR3nt: TGTGCCAGCAGCGTACGGCGCGGAGGGGAGCTGTTTTTT

abundance: NA
v_gene: TRBV28
j_gene: TRBJ1-2
d_gene: TRBD1
CDR3aa: CASSFVVQGEFLNYGYTF
CDR3nt: TGTGCCAGCAGTTTCGTTGTGCAGGGGGAATTTTTAAACTATGGCTACACCTTC

abundance: NA
v_gene: TRBV30
j_gene: TRBJ1-2
d_gene: TRBD1
CDR3aa: CAWNLGTGVRNYGYTF
CDR3nt: TGTGCCTGGAACCTAGGGACAGGGGTTCGGAACTATGGCTACACCTTC

abundance: few
v_gene: TRBV21-1
j_gene: TRBJ1-1
d_gene: NA
CDR3aa: CAGKQVLNTEAFF
CDR3nt: TGTGCCGGAAAACAGGTGCTGAACACTGAAGCTTTCTTT

abundance: medium-sized
v_gene: TRBV19
j_gene: TRBJ1-1
d_gene: NA
CDR3aa: CASSIDRGTEAFF
CDR3nt: TGTGCCAGTAGTATAGATCGAGGCACTGAAGCTTTCTTT

abundance: NA
v_gene: TRBV2
j_gene: TRBJ1-5
d_gene: TRBD1
CDR3aa: CASSESRTGVNSNQPQHF
CDR3nt: TGTGCCAGCAGTGAAAGTAGGACAGGGGTTAATAGCAATCAGCCCCAGCATTTT

abundance: once
v_gene: TRBV5-1
j_gene: TRBJ1-6
d_gene: TRBD1
CDR3aa: CASSSGQGAGSVNSPLHF
CDR3nt: TGCGCCAGCAGCTCAGGACAGGGGGCGGGGTCCGTAAATTCACCCCTCCACTTT

abundance: NA
v_gene: TRBV27
j_gene: TRBJ2-3
d_gene: TRBD2
CDR3aa: CASSIGLAGGRLGTDTQYF
CDR3nt: TGTGCCAGCAGTATAGGACTAGCGGGGGGGCGATTGGGCACAGATACGCAGTATTTT

abundance: NA
v_gene: TRBV11-1
j_gene: TRBJ2-6
d_gene: NA
CDR3aa: CASSHPGPGANVLTF
CDR3nt: TGTGCCAGCAGTCATCCTGGGCCTGGGGCCAACGTCCTGACTTTC

abundance: NA
v_gene: TRBV7-2
j_gene: TRBJ1-3
d_gene: TRBD1
CDR3aa: CASSPWTGVSSGNTIYF
CDR3nt: TGTGCCAGCAGCCCTTGGACAGGGGTTAGCTCTGGAAACACCATATATTTT

abundance: few
v_gene: TRBV6-5
j_gene: TRBJ1-1
d_gene: NA
CDR3aa: CASSIGPSAEAFF
CDR3nt: TGTGCCAGCAGCATTGGGCCTTCCGCTGAAGCTTTCTTT

abundance: NA
v_gene: TRBV5-1
j_gene: TRBJ1-3
d_gene: NA
CDR3aa: CASSSRGGAASGNTIYF
CDR3nt: TGCGCCAGCAGCTCCCGGGGGGGGGCTGCTTCTGGAAACACCATATATTTT

abundance: NA
v_gene: TRBV18
j_gene: TRBJ1-5
d_gene: NA
CDR3aa: CASSPVGQANQPQHF
CDR3nt: TGTGCCAGCTCACCAGTGGGACAAGCAAATCAGCCCCAGCATTTT

abundance: NA
v_gene: TRBV3-1/TRBV3-2
j_gene: TRBJ2-6
d_gene: NA
CDR3aa: CASSQLTTGSSGANVLTF
CDR3nt: TGTGCCAGCAGCCAATTAACGACAGGTTCCTCTGGGGCCAACGTCCTGACTTTC

abundance: NA
v_gene: TRBV4-2
j_gene: TRBJ1-5
d_gene: NA
CDR3aa: CASSQGSDSNQPQHF
CDR3nt: TGTGCCAGCAGCCAAGGTAGTGATAGCAATCAGCCCCAGCATTTT

abundance: few
v_gene: TRBV9
j_gene: TRBJ1-1
d_gene: TRBD1
CDR3aa: CASSPDRGRLANTEAFF
CDR3nt: TGTGCCAGCAGCCCCGACAGGGGGCGGTTAGCTAACACTGAAGCTTTCTTT

abundance: NA
v_gene: TRBV5-6
j_gene: TRBJ1-5
d_gene: NA
CDR3aa: CASSLGPRNQPQHF
CDR3nt: TGTGCCAGCAGCTTGGGGCCCCGCAATCAGCCCCAGCATTTT

abundance: few
v_gene: TRBV29-1
j_gene: TRBJ1-1
d_gene: TRBD1
CDR3aa: CSARTGGYTEAFF
CDR3nt: TGCAGCGCGAGGACAGGGGGGTACACTGAAGCTTTCTTT

abundance: once
v_gene: TRBV18
j_gene: TRBJ2-1
d_gene: NA
CDR3aa: CASSDATPGGEQFF
CDR3nt: TGTGCCAGCTCAGACGCTACCCCCGGGGGTGAGCAGTTCTTC

abundance: NA
v_gene: TRBV5-1
j_gene: TRBJ1-2
d_gene: TRBD1
CDR3aa: CASSLVTGGYGYTF
CDR3nt: TGCGCCAGCAGCTTGGTAACAGGGGGCTATGGCTACACCTTC

abundance: NA
v_gene: TRBV5-4
j_gene: TRBJ2-1
d_gene: TRBD1
CDR3aa: CASAYRGSSEQFF
CDR3nt: TGTGCCAGCGCGTACAGGGGGTCGAGTGAGCAGTTCTTC

abundance: NA
v_gene: TRBV7-2
j_gene: TRBJ2-3
d_gene: TRBD2
CDR3aa: CASSPLGLAGADTQYF
CDR3nt: TGTGCCAGCAGCCCCTTGGGACTAGCGGGGGCAGATACGCAGTATTTT

abundance: NA
v_gene: TRBV7-3
j_gene: TRBJ1-1
d_gene: NA
CDR3aa: CASSRDMNTEAFF
CDR3nt: TGTGCCAGCAGCCGGGACATGAACACTGAAGCTTTCTTT

abundance: NA
v_gene: TRBV5-1
j_gene: TRBJ2-3
d_gene: NA
CDR3aa: CASSFSGTHSTDTQYF
CDR3nt: TGCGCCAGCAGCTTCTCCGGGACACACAGCACAGATACGCAGTATTTT

abundance: few
v_gene: TRBV19
j_gene: TRBJ1-1
d_gene: NA
CDR3aa: CASSISGGSWTEAFF
CDR3nt: TGTGCCAGTAGTATATCTGGGGGGAGTTGGACTGAAGCTTTCTTT

abundance: NA
v_gene: TRBV30
j_gene: TRBJ2-5
d_gene: NA
CDR3aa: CAWSLAGSTYQETQYF
CDR3nt: TGTGCCTGGAGTCTCGCGGGGAGCACGTACCAAGAGACCCAGTACTTC

abundance: NA
v_gene: TRBV3-1/TRBV3-2
j_gene: TRBJ2-7
d_gene: NA
CDR3aa: CASSQRTVGYEQYF
CDR3nt: TGTGCCAGCAGCCAAAGGACAGTTGGATACGAGCAGTACTTC

abundance: NA
v_gene: TRBV5-1
j_gene: TRBJ1-4
d_gene: TRBD1
CDR3aa: CASSLSGQGVIEKLFF
CDR3nt: TGCGCCAGCAGCCTCTCCGGACAGGGAGTTATTGAAAAACTGTTTTTT

abundance: NA
v_gene: TRBV2
j_gene: TRBJ1-4
d_gene: NA
CDR3aa: CASGKEGREGEKLFF
CDR3nt: TGTGCCAGCGGGAAAGAGGGCAGGGAGGGTGAAAAACTGTTTTTT

abundance: NA
v_gene: TRBV7-8
j_gene: TRBJ1-6
d_gene: TRBD1
CDR3aa: CASSYLDRGSPLHF
CDR3nt: TGTGCCAGCAGCTACTTAGACAGGGGTTCACCCCTCCACTTT

abundance: NA
v_gene: TRBV5-5
j_gene: TRBJ2-3
d_gene: NA
CDR3aa: CASSFRTGSSTDTQYF
CDR3nt: TGTGCCAGCAGCTTTAGAACAGGGTCTAGCACAGATACGCAGTATTTT

abundance: few
v_gene: TRBV20-1
j_gene: TRBJ2-5
d_gene: NA
CDR3aa: CSASSLAKQETQYF
CDR3nt: TGCAGTGCTAGTTCGCTAGCGAAACAAGAGACCCAGTACTTC

abundance: NA
v_gene: TRBV4-3
j_gene: TRBJ1-6
d_gene: NA
CDR3aa: CASSQPGQVNSPLHF
CDR3nt: TGCGCCAGCAGCCAACCGGGACAAGTTAATTCACCCCTCCACTTT

abundance: NA
v_gene: TRBV18
j_gene: TRBJ2-3
d_gene: TRBD2
CDR3aa: CASSPSGFSTDTQYF
CDR3nt: TGTGCCAGCTCACCTAGCGGGTTTAGCACAGATACGCAGTATTTT

abundance: NA
v_gene: TRBV28
j_gene: TRBJ2-7
d_gene: TRBD1
CDR3aa: CASSLGDRAYEQYF
CDR3nt: TGTGCCAGCAGTTTGGGGGACAGAGCCTACGAGCAGTACTTC

abundance: once
v_gene: TRBV11-3
j_gene: TRBJ2-2
d_gene: NA
CDR3aa: CASSLGFRGLADTGELFF
CDR3nt: TGTGCCAGCAGCTTAGGGTTCAGGGGGCTAGCGGACACCGGGGAGCTGTTTTTT

abundance: NA
v_gene: TRBV5-1
j_gene: TRBJ2-7
d_gene: NA
CDR3aa: CASSLSGDHEQYF
CDR3nt: TGCGCCAGCAGCTTATCAGGGGACCACGAGCAGTACTTC

abundance: few
v_gene: TRBV12-5
j_gene: TRBJ2-3
d_gene: TRBD1
CDR3aa: CASGPGTGTDTQYF
CDR3nt: TGTGCTAGTGGTCCCGGGACAGGCACAGATACGCAGTATTTT

abundance: few
v_gene: TRBV6-1
j_gene: TRBJ1-3
d_gene: NA
CDR3aa: CASSENRAGGNTIYF
CDR3nt: TGTGCCAGCAGTGAAAATCGGGCAGGGGGAAACACCATATATTTT

abundance: NA
v_gene: TRBV10-1
j_gene: TRBJ1-2
d_gene: TRBD1
CDR3aa: CASSEGTGGYGYTF
CDR3nt: TGCGCCAGCAGTGAGGGGACAGGGGGCTATGGCTACACCTTC

abundance: NA
v_gene: TRBV27
j_gene: TRBJ1-6
d_gene: TRBD1
CDR3aa: CASSAAGTGGSPLHF
CDR3nt: TGTGCCAGCAGTGCCGCCGGGACAGGGGGATCACCCCTCCACTTT

abundance: few
v_gene: TRBV12-5
j_gene: TRBJ1-6
d_gene: NA
CDR3aa: CASRAAAVSGTPLHF
CDR3nt: TGTGCTAGTCGCGCCGCGGCCGTCAGTGGTACACCCCTCCACTTT

abundance: once
v_gene: TRBV29-1
j_gene: TRBJ2-1
d_gene: NA
CDR3aa: CSVERQFGAEQFF
CDR3nt: TGCAGCGTTGAACGCCAGTTCGGAGCTGAGCAGTTCTTC

abundance: NA
v_gene: TRBV20-1
j_gene: TRBJ2-3
d_gene: NA
CDR3aa: CSVAPGEAQYF
CDR3nt: TGCAGTGTCGCCCCGGGGGAGGCGCAGTATTTT

abundance: NA
v_gene: TRBV24-1
j_gene: TRBJ2-1
d_gene: TRBD2
CDR3aa: CATRSGGEYNEQFF
CDR3nt: TGTGCCACCCGAAGCGGGGGCGAATACAATGAGCAGTTCTTC

abundance: NA
v_gene: TRBV7-9
j_gene: TRBJ2-7
d_gene: TRBD1
CDR3aa: CASSLILGQGGYEQYF
CDR3nt: TGTGCCAGCAGCCTAATCTTGGGACAGGGGGGATACGAGCAGTACTTC

abundance: NA
v_gene: TRBV27
j_gene: TRBJ1-1
d_gene: NA
CDR3aa: CASSLEAVNTETFF
CDR3nt: TGTGCCAGCAGTTTGGAGGCGGTGAACACTGAAACTTTCTTT

abundance: few
v_gene: TRBV11-2
j_gene: TRBJ1-2
d_gene: TRBD1
CDR3aa: CASSLEGARQGAYGYTF
CDR3nt: TGTGCCAGCAGCTTAGAGGGGGCCCGGCAGGGGGCATATGGCTACACCTTC

abundance: NA
v_gene: TRBV3-1/TRBV3-2
j_gene: TRBJ2-1
d_gene: TRBD2
CDR3aa: CASSQGTSGDHNEQFF
CDR3nt: TGTGCCAGCAGCCAAGGGACTAGCGGGGACCACAATGAGCAGTTCTTC

abundance: NA
v_gene: TRBV20-1
j_gene: TRBJ1-3
d_gene: NA
CDR3aa: CSASAESGNTIYF
CDR3nt: TGCAGTGCTAGTGCGGAGTCTGGAAACACCATATATTTT

abundance: NA
v_gene: TRBV28
j_gene: TRBJ1-2
d_gene: NA
CDR3aa: CASSFSSLGGYTF
CDR3nt: TGTGCCAGCAGTTTTTCTAGTCTCGGGGGCTACACCTTC

abundance: NA
v_gene: TRBV12-3/TRBV12-4
j_gene: TRBJ1-5
d_gene: TRBD1
CDR3aa: CASSDRVNQPQHF
CDR3nt: TGTGCCAGCAGTGACAGGGTGAATCAGCCCCAGCATTTT

abundance: NA
v_gene: TRBV19
j_gene: TRBJ1-5
d_gene: NA
CDR3aa: CASQLLGSNQPQHF
CDR3nt: TGTGCCAGTCAACTCCTAGGTTCTAATCAGCCCCAGCATTTT